The 27 T cell receptor beta chains in this list originate from one sample, sequenced in a study of T cell repertoires in cytomegalovirus infection. Via MiXCR, TCRdb re-called the reads, giving one row per CDR3 protein. The sample gives under 350,000 distinct CDR3 sequences, 8% to 10% of which show up once; 3.5% to 4.5% is in the top ten. The specimen was PBMCs. These receptors came from a human donor in good health (CMV status not recorded). Some clones in this sample may be carry-over from other donors' samples.

The V gene is TRBV15, the J gene TRBJ2-2, with a possible D match to TRBD2 (6 bases). Trimming took 0 bases from V and 7 from J, leaving 21 bases between them. Per germline, CDR1 LNHNV and CDR2 YYDKDF (reference sequence). The CDR3 runs to 18 residues. CDR3 sequence: CATSRELRPGTLSGELFF. The CDR3 region has the DNA TGTGCCACCAGCAGAGAACTCCGGCCCGGGACTCTGAGCGGGGAGCTGTTTTTT.

This clonotype was seen many times. The chain uses TRBV2 and TRBJ2-4; the D is unclear. CDR1 and CDR2 from the germline V gene are SNHLY and FYNNEI. V shed 1 base and J shed 8 bases, with 12 bases lying between them. This CDR3 contains 14 residues. The CDR3, as DNA: TGTGCCAGCAGTGAAGGACGGTCCGGAGACATTCAGTACTTC. As protein: CASSEGRSGDIQYF.

This clonotype showed up many times. The chain uses TRBV28 and TRBJ1-5, with D possibly TRBD1 on 6 matching bases. This CDR3 comprises 15 residues. Germline CDR1 is MDHEN and CDR2 is SYDVKM. V lost 5 bases and J lost 4, with 15 bases in between. The CDR3 here is CASSRLDSANQPQHF. The CDR3 nucleotides are TGTGCCAGCAGTCGGTTGGACAGCGCGAATCAGCCCCAGCATTTT.

V usage is TRBV25-1 and J usage is TRBJ1-4, with D unclear. Germline loops: CDR1 MGHDK, CDR2 SYGVNS. V lost 1 base and J lost 6, with 12 bases in between. CDR3 length equals 15 residues. In nucleotides, the CDR3 is TGTGCCAGCAGTGAATTGGGAGGGCCGGATGAAAAACTGTTTTTT. The encoded protein is CASSELGGPDEKLFF.

This clonotype was picked up many times. J is TRBJ2-7 and V is TRBV2, with D perhaps assigned TRBD1 or TRBD2 (5 bases each). CDR1 SNHLY and CDR2 FYNNEI come from the germline V gene. Trimming removed 6 bases from V and 4 bases from J, with 13 bases in between. This CDR3 has 13 amino acids. The CDR3 coding sequence is TGTGCCAGCAGCTCCGGGACCCCATACGAGCAGTACTTC. Protein: CASSSGTPYEQYF.

In DNA form, the CDR3 reads TGTGCCAGCAGTTTATTGCCGGGAGAAAACATTCAGTACTTC. It is translated as CASSLLPGENIQYF. The chain carries TRBV28 and TRBJ2-4; possible D gene TRBD2, 6 bases. The CDR3 loop spans 14 amino acids. V lost 1 base and J lost 5, with 9 bases in between. Germline V gives CDR1 MDHEN, CDR2 SYDVKM.

CDR3 amino acids: CAISERLAGGGHEQFF. The CDR3 DNA sequence: TGTGCCATCAGTGAGAGACTAGCGGGAGGAGGCCATGAGCAGTTCTTC. The chain has TRBV10-3 and TRBJ2-1, with 13 bases fitting TRBD2. The CDR3 totals 16 residues. The trim removed 2 bases at V and 8 bases at J, leaving 6 bases unmatched. The germline V gene has CDR1 ENHRY and CDR2 SYGVKD.

This clonotype occurred a few times. This chain uses TRBV6-2 or TRBV6-3 with TRBJ1-1, with D possibly being TRBD1 (5 bases). V was trimmed by 5 bases and J by 4 bases, leaving 11 bases between them. The CDR3 extends over 13 amino acids. Germline V gene lookup returns CDR1 MNHEY and CDR2 SVGEGT. The CDR3 here is CASSPTTVTEAFF. DNA of the CDR3: TGTGCCAGCAGTCCCACGACAGTCACTGAAGCTTTCTTT.

The CDR3 reads CASNRGSSGANVLTF. The CDR3 DNA reads as TGTGCCAGTAACAGGGGCTCCTCTGGGGCCAACGTCCTGACTTTC. The chain combines TRBV19 with TRBJ2-6; TRBD1 matches at 7 bases. Germline trimming cut 7 bases from V and 0 bases from J; bases unmatched to any gene: 3. Germline assignment: CDR1 LNHDA and CDR2 SQIVND (reference sequence). There are 15 residues in the CDR3.

In its sample, this clonotype was seen many times. The chain recombines TRBV4-1 with TRBJ1-1, with a possible D match to TRBD1 (5 bases). The germline V gene has CDR1 MGHRA and CDR2 YSYEKL. Trimming took off 5 bases at V and 4 bases at J, with 8 bases between the two ends. This CDR3 has 12 residues. CDR3 nucleotides: TGCGCCAGCAGCGACGGGGGCACTGAAGCTTTCTTT. This codes for CASSDGGTEAFF.

This clonotype occurred many times. This rearrangement joins TRBV7-2 to TRBJ1-2; 7 bases match TRBD1. The germline gives CDR1 SGHTA, CDR2 FQGNSA. With V trimmed by 5 bases and J by 3 bases, 6 bases remained unmatched. This CDR3 contains 14 residues. In nucleotides, the CDR3 is TGTGCCAGCAGCGCACAGGGGAACGACTATGGCTACACCTTC. It is translated as CASSAQGNDYGYTF.

The sample holds many counts of this clonotype. This chain links TRBV6-1 with TRBJ1-5; D is unclear. Germline lookup yields CDR1 MNHNS and CDR2 SASEGT. The CDR3 is made up of 14 amino acids. V was pared by 6 bases and J by 0 bases, with 9 bases between. The CDR3 region has the DNA TGTGCCAGCAGCCGTACGGATAGCAATCAGCCCCAGCATTTT. Translation: CASSRTDSNQPQHF.

This clonotype was counted many times. The chain carries TRBV7-2 and TRBJ1-5; no clear D. V was trimmed by 4 bases and J by 0 bases, leaving 10 bases between them. The CDR3 has 15 amino acids. Germline CDR1 reads SGHTA; CDR2 reads FQGNSA. This chain's CDR3 is CASSYSPNSNQPQHF. The CDR3 DNA is TGTGCCAGCAGCTATTCCCCCAATAGCAATCAGCCCCAGCATTTT.

This clonotype was picked up a small number of times. The chain joins TRBV28 to TRBJ1-3; unclear D gene. Trimming took 6 bases from V and 2 from J, leaving 17 bases between them. Looked up from germline, CDR1 is MDHEN and CDR2 is SYDVKM. The CDR3 consists of 16 residues. The CDR3, as DNA: TGTGCCAGCAGCGCGGTCCCTGTGGTAACTGGAAACACCATATATTTT. Translating gives CASSAVPVVTGNTIYF.

This clonotype was detected only a few times. V usage is TRBV20-1 and J usage is TRBJ2-5; either TRBD1 or TRBD2 may supply D (6 bases each). Germline V gene sequence: CDR1 DFQATT, CDR2 SNEGSKA (reference sequence). Trimming removed 5 bases from V and 4 bases from J, with 14 bases in between. The CDR3 runs to 13 residues. The CDR3 here is CSAPKGGGETQYF. DNA of the CDR3: TGCAGTGCTCCTAAGGGGGGAGGAGAGACCCAGTACTTC.

The gene calls are TRBV4-1 and TRBJ2-7; the match to TRBD1 covers 7 bases. CDR3 length equals 14 residues. J lost 1 base, V lost 2 bases, and 2 bases had no gene match. Germline V gene sequence: CDR1 MGHRA, CDR2 YSYEKL. The DNA of the CDR3 is TGCGCCAGCAGCCAAAAGACAGGGTCCTACGAGCAGTACTTC. This gives the protein CASSQKTGSYEQYF.

A note on this clonotype: The junction differs from germline at one of its ends, possibly a read error. The chain couples TRBV11-2 to TRBJ2-5, with no clear D. Looked up from germline, CDR1 is SGHAT and CDR2 is FQNNGV. The CDR3 length is 13 residues. The CDR3 reads CASTLRFQETQYF. The CDR3, as DNA: TGTGCCAGCACCTTAAGGTTCCAAGAGACCCAGTACTTC.

In its sample, this clonotype was seen a few times. J is TRBJ2-7 and V is TRBV7-2, with 12 nucleotides matching TRBD2. V was clipped by 5 bases and J by 3 bases; unmatched bases: 5. The CDR3 sequence is 15 residues long. CDR1 and CDR2 (germline): SGHTA, FQGNSA. DNA of the CDR3: TGTGCCAGCAGCATAAGGACTAGCGGGAACTACGAGCAGTACTTC. Its translation is CASSIRTSGNYEQYF.

The chain has TRBV20-1 and TRBJ2-5; the match to TRBD1 covers 9 bases. The CDR3 length is 14 residues. Germline V gene lookup returns CDR1 DFQATT and CDR2 SNEGSKA (reference sequence). J was trimmed by 5 bases and V by 1 base; bases with no gene match: 5. In nucleotides, the CDR3 is TGCAGTGCTAGAGGGACAGGGGTAGGCGAGACCCAGTACTTC. It yields the protein CSARGTGVGETQYF.

The J gene is TRBJ2-2, the V gene TRBV9; 10 bases map to TRBD2. V lost 3 bases and J lost 6; bases outside the gene matches: 8. The CDR3 sequence is 16 residues long. Germline V lookup: CDR1 SGDLS, CDR2 YYNGEE. This chain's CDR3 is CASSAPGLAIPGELFF. CDR3 bases: TGTGCCAGCAGCGCTCCGGGACTAGCGATCCCCGGGGAGCTGTTTTTT.

CDR3 sequence (DNA): TGTGCCAGCCGCTCGACAGCGAACTATGGCTACACCTTC. Protein: CASRSTANYGYTF. V gene TRBV28 combines with J gene TRBJ1-2, with D perhaps matching TRBD1 (5 bases). Germline V gene lookup returns CDR1 MDHEN and CDR2 SYDVKM. V was clipped by 8 bases and J by 2 bases, with 12 bases between them. CDR3 length: 13 amino acids.

This clonotype was picked up a small number of times. The chain links TRBV20-1 to TRBJ2-5; possible D gene TRBD1, 5 bases. V shed 3 bases and J shed 1 base, with 12 bases lying between them. The CDR3 loop spans 14 amino acids. Per germline, CDR1 DFQATT and CDR2 SNEGSKA (reference sequence). The CDR3, as DNA: TGCAGTGCTAGTAGAGTTAGGGGCCAAGAGACCCAGTACTTC. This translates into CSASRVRGQETQYF.

This clonotype has just one count. CDR3 coding DNA: TGTGCCAGCAGTTTATCAGGGGACAACTACGAGCAGTACTTC. Amino acids: CASSLSGDNYEQYF. The gene calls are TRBV12-3 or TRBV12-4 and TRBJ2-7; possible D gene TRBD1, 6 bases. CDR3 length equals 14 residues. V was clipped by 2 bases and J by 3 bases, with 11 bases between them.

The sample holds a few counts of this clonotype. V and J are TRBV7-6 and TRBJ2-7, with 9 bases lining up with TRBD1. The V and J ends lost 6 bases and 3 bases, in that order; junction bases with no gene match: 9. CDR1 is SGHVS and CDR2 is FNYEAQ in the germline V gene. This CDR3 spans 15 amino acids. CDR3 DNA: TGTGCCAGCAGTCGTTCTGGACAGGGGAGCTACGAGCAGTACTTC. The encoded protein is CASSRSGQGSYEQYF.

In its sample, this clonotype was seen many times. This chain links TRBV7-2 with TRBJ1-4; TRBD1 might be the D (6 bases). The CDR3 extends over 15 amino acids. Germline assignment: CDR1 SGHTA and CDR2 FQGNSA. V lost 1 base to trimming and J lost 8 bases, with 14 bases between them. The CDR3 nucleotides read TGTGCCAGCAGCTTAGTAGGGGGGCTATTGGAAAAACTGTTTTTT. It yields the protein CASSLVGGLLEKLFF.

In its sample, this clonotype was seen many times. The chain combines TRBV12-3 or TRBV12-4 with TRBJ2-5; D may match TRBD1 or TRBD2 (5 bases each). This CDR3 is 14 amino acids long. Deletions cut 8 bases from V and 5 bases from J, with 18 bases between. CDR3 in DNA: TGTGCCAGCGCCGGGACGGTCTTGATGGAGACCCAGTACTTC. Encoded protein: CASAGTVLMETQYF.

This clonotype has just a few counts. The chain links TRBV24-1 to TRBJ2-2; 9 bases align to TRBD1. The V gene's germline CDR1 is KGHDR and CDR2 SFDVKD. This CDR3 contains 16 residues. J lost 5 bases, V lost 4 bases, and 7 bases had no gene match. DNA for the CDR3: TGTGCCACCAGTGACCTGGGACAGGGTTGGACCGGGGAGCTGTTTTTT. Amino acids: CATSDLGQGWTGELFF.